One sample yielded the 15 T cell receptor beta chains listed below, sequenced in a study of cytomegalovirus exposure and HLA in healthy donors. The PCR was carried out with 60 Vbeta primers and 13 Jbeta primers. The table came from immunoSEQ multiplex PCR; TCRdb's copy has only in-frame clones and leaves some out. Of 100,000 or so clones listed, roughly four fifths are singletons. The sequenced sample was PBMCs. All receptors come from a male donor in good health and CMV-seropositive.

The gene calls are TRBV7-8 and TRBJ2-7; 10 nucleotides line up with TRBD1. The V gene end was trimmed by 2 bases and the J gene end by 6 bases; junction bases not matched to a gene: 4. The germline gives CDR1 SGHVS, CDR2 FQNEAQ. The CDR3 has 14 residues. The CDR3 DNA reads TGTGCCAGCAGCTTATCGGGACAGGGGTCCGAGCAGTACTTC. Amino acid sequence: CASSLSGQGSEQYF.

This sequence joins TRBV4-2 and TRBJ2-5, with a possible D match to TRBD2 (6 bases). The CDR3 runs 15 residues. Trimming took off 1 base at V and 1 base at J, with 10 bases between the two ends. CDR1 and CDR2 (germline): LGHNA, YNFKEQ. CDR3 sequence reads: CASSQGRDGQETQYF. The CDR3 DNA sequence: TGTGCCAGCAGCCAAGGGCGGGACGGCCAAGAGACCCAGTACTTC.

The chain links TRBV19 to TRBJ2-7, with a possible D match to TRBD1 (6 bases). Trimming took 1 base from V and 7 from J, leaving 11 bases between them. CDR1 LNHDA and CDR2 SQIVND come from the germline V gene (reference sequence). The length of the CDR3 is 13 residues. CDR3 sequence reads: CASSIGQGWEQYF. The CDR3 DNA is TGTGCCAGTAGTATAGGCCAGGGGTGGGAGCAGTACTTC.

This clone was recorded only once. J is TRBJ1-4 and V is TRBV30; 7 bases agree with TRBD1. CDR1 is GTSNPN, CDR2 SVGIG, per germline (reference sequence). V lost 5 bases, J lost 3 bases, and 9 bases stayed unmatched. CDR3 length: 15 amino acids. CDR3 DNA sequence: TGTGCCTGGTCCGGGACAGATTACCCTAATGAAAAACTGTTTTTT. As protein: CAWSGTDYPNEKLFF.

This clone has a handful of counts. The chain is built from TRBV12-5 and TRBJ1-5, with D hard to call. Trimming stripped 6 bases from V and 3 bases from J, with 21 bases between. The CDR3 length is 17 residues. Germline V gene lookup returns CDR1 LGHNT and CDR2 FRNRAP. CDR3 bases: TGTGCTAGTGGGCCGCCCTCCGACATAGGCGACAATCAGCCCCAGCATTTT. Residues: CASGPPSDIGDNQPQHF.

Written as DNA, the CDR3 is TGTGCCTGGAGTGTACTTACCGTCGCCTATGGCTACACCTTC. This encodes CAWSVLTVAYGYTF. The chain recombines TRBV30 with TRBJ1-2; D is undetermined. This CDR3 is built from 14 residues. Germline V gene lookup returns CDR1 GTSNPN and CDR2 SVGIG (reference sequence). With 0 bases removed from V and 4 bases from J, the gap between germline ends came to 12 bases.

Here the CDR3 DNA reads TGTGCCAGCAGTTTCTTTGGGGGCCCCTCCTACGAGCAGTACTTC. Translation: CASSFFGGPSYEQYF. V gene TRBV28 combines with J gene TRBJ2-7; tentatively, D is TRBD1 (6 bases). V was clipped by 3 bases and J by 0 bases, with 12 bases between them. Per the germline V gene, CDR1 is MDHEN and CDR2 is SYDVKM. There are 15 residues in the CDR3. Full variable domain (outside the CDR3, taken from reference TRBV28 and TRBJ2-7): DVKVTQSSRYLVKRTGEKVFLECVQDMDHENMFWYRQDPGLGLRLIYFSYDVKMKEKGDIPEGYSVSREKKERFSLILESASTNQTSMYLCASSFFGGPSYEQYFGPGTRLTVT.

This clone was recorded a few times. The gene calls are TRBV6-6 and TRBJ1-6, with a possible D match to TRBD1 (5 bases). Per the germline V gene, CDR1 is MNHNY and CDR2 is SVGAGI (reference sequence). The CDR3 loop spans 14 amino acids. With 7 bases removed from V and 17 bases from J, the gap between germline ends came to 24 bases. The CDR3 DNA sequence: TGTGCCAGCATTTTTTTGGCAGGGTCCTCGATCATCCACTTT. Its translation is CASIFLAGSSIIHF.

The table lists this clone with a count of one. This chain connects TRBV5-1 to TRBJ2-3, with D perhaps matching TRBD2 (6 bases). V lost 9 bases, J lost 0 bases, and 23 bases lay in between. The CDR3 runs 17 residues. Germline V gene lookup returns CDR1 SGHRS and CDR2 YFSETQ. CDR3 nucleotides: TGCGCCATCAGGAGGAGGGGTGGGGTATTCAGCACAGATACGCAGTATTTT. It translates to CAIRRRGGVFSTDTQYF.

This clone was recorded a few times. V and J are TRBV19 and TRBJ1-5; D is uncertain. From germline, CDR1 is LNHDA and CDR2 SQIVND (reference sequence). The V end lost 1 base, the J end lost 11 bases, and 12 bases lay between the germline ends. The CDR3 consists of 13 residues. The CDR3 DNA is TGTGCCAGTAGTATAGCCCTGACGGGAACCCAGCATTTT. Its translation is CASSIALTGTQHF.

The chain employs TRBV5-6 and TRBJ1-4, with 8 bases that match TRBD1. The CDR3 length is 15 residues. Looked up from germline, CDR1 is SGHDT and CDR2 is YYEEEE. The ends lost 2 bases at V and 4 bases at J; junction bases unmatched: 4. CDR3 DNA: TGTGCCAGCAGCTTAGGACAGGGCTTTAATGAAAAACTGTTTTTT. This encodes CASSLGQGFNEKLFF.

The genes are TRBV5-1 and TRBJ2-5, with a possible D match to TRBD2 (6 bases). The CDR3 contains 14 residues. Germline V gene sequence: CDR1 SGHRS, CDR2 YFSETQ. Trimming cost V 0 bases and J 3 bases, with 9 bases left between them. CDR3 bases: TGCGCCAGCAGCTTGGTGCGGGGAAAAGAGACCCAGTACTTC. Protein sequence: CASSLVRGKETQYF.

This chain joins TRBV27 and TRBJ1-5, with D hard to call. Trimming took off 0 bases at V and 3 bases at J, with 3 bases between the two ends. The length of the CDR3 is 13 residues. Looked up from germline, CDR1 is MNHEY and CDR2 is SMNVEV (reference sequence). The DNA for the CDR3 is TGTGCCAGCAGTTTATCTCTCAATCAGCCCCAGCATTTT. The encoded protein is CASSLSLNQPQHF.

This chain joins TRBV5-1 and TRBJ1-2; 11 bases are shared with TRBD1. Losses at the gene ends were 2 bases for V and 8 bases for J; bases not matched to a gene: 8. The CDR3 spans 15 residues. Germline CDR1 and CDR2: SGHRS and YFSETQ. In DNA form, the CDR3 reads TGCGCCAGCAGCTTCCGGACAGGGGGCGTTGGGGGCTACACCTTC. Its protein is CASSFRTGGVGGYTF.

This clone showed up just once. DNA of the CDR3: TGTGCCAGCAGCTTGGCAGGGGGGAGCACAGATACGCAGTATTTT. Amino acids: CASSLAGGSTDTQYF. V usage is TRBV5-6 and J usage is TRBJ2-3, with D perhaps TRBD1 (7 bases). The germline V and J ends were trimmed by 0 bases and 0 bases, with 8 bases remaining between them. This CDR3 contains 15 residues. CDR1 is SGHDT and CDR2 is YYEEEE in the germline V gene.